What follows is one T cell receptor beta chain and its context. The antigen is not known. The sample is drawn from a study of neoadjuvant nivolumab and ipilimumab in lung cancer. Study-wide background: The combination arm added day-1 ipilimumab 1 mg/kg to nivolumab 3 mg/kg on days 1, 15, 29.

TCRdb's table, derived via immunoSEQ multiplex PCR, lists solely in-frame clones and lacks some. This table holds tens of thousands of clones, roughly nine tenths found once. Germline-derived CDR1 and CDR2 are SGHAT and FQDESV (reference sequence). V dropped 10 bases and J dropped 8; count of bases not matched to a gene: 14. CDR3 length equals 14 residues. Broader study findings: Pretherapy blood TCR richness correlated positively with resected tumor richness. Pathologic regression was not significantly tied to TCR clonality. Resected tumors had greater TCR richness and clonality than uninvolved lung.

This sequence was found in an adult with non-small cell lung cancer. This specimen was peripheral blood, taken before neoadjuvant nivolumab, alone or with ipilimumab. The rearrangement uses TRBV11-1 and TRBJ2-1; TRBD2 aligns across 7 bases. This CDR3 is CATTTSPKHYEQFF. CDR3 sequence (DNA): TGTGCCACGACGACTAGCCCAAAGCACTATGAGCAGTTCTTC.